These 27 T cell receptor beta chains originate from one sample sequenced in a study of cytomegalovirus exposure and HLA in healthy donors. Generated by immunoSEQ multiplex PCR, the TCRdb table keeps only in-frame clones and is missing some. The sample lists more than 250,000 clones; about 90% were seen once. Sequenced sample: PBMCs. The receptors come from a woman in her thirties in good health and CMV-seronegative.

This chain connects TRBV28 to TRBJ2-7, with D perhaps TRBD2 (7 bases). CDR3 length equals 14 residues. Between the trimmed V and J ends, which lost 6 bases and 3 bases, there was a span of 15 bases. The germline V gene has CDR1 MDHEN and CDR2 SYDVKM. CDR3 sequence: CASRGLGGGYEQYF. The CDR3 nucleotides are TGTGCCAGCAGAGGACTAGGAGGGGGCTACGAGCAGTACTTC.

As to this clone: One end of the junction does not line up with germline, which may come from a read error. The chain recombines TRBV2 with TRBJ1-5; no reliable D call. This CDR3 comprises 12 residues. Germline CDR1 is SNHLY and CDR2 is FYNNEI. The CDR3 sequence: CASTDSHQPQHF. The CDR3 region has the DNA TGTGCCAGCACGGATAGCCATCAGCCCCAGCATTTT.

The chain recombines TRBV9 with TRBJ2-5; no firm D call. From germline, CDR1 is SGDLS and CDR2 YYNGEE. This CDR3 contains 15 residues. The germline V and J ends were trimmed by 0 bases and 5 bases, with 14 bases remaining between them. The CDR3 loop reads CASSVGRPFGETQYF. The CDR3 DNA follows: TGTGCCAGCAGCGTAGGTCGGCCTTTTGGGGAGACCCAGTACTTC.

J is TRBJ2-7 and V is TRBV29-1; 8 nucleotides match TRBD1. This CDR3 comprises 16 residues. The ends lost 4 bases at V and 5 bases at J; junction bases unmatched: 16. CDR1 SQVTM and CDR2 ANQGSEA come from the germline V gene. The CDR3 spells CSVGTDRTGSLDEQYF. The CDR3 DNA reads TGCAGCGTTGGAACAGACAGGACAGGGTCTTTGGACGAGCAGTACTTC.

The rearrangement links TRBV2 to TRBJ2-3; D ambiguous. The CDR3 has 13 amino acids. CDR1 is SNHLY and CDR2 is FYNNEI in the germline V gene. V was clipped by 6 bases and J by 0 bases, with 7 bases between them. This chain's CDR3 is CASRPTSTDTQYF. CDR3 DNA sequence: TGTGCCAGCAGACCTACTAGCACAGATACGCAGTATTTT.

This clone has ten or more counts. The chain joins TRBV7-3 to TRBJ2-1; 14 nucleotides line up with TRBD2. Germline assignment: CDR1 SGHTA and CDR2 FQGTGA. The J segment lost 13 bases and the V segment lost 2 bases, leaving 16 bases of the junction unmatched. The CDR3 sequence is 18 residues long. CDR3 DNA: TGTGCCAGCAGCTTAGCCCCTGGGGGACTAGCGGGAGCAGGGGAACAGTTCTTC. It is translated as CASSLAPGGLAGAGEQFF.

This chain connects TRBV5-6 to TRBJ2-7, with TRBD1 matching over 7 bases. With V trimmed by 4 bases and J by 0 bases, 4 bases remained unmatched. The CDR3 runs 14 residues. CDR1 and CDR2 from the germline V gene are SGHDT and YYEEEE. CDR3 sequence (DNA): TGTGCCAGCAGCAAGGGACAGAACTCCTACGAGCAGTACTTC. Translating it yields CASSKGQNSYEQYF.

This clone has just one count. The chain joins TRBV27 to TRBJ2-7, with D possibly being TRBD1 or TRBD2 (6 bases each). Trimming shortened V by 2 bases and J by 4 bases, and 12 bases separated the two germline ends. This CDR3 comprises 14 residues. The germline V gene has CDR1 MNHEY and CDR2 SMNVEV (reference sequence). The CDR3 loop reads CASSLTGGPYEQYF. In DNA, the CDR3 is TGTGCCAGCAGTTTAACTGGGGGGCCGTACGAGCAGTACTTC.

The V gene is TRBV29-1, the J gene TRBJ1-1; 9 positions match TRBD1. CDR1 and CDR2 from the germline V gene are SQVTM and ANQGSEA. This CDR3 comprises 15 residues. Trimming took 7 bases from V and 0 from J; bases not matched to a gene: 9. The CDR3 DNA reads TGCAGCGGACATGGACAGGGGAGGATGAACACTGAAGCTTTCTTT. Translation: CSGHGQGRMNTEAFF. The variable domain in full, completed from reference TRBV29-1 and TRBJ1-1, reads SAVISQKPSRDICQRGTSLTIQCQVDSQVTMMFWYRQQPGQSLTLIATANQGSEATYESGFVIDKFPISRPNLTFSTLTVSNMSPEDSSIYLCSGHGQGRMNTEAFFGQGTRLTVV.

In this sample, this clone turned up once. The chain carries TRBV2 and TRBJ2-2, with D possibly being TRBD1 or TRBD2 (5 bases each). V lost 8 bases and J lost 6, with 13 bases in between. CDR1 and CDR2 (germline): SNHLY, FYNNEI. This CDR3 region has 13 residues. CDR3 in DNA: TGTGCCAGCCTGAGAGGGGCGGCCGGGGAGCTGTTTTTT. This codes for CASLRGAAGELFF.

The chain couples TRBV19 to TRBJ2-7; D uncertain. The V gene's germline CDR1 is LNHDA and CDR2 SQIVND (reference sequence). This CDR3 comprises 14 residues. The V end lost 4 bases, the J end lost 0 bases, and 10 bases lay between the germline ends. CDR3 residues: CASSTLPSSYEQYF. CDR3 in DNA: TGTGCCAGTAGTACACTACCTAGCTCCTACGAGCAGTACTTC.

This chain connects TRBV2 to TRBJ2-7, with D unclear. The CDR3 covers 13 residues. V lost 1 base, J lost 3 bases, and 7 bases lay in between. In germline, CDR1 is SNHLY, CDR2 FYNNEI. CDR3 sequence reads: CASSEGVVYEQYF. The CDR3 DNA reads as TGTGCCAGCAGTGAAGGGGTAGTCTACGAGCAGTACTTC.

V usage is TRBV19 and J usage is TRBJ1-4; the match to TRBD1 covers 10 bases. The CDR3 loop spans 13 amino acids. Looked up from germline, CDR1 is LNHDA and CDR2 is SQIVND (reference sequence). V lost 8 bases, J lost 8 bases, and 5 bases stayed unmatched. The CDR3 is CASSDRGREKLFF. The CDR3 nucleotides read TGTGCCAGTTCCGACAGGGGGCGAGAAAAACTGTTTTTT.

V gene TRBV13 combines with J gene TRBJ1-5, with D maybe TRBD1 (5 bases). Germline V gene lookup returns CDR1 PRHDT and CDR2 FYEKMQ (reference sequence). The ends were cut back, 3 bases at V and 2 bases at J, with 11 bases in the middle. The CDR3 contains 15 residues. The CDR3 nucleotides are TGTGCCAGCAGCTTGGGGGGAGTTGGCAATCAGCCCCAGCATTTT. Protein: CASSLGGVGNQPQHF.

The CDR3 sequence is CAISSSGSISEQFF. In nucleotides, the CDR3 is TGTGCCATCAGTTCTAGCGGGAGCATTAGTGAGCAGTTCTTC. V is TRBV10-3 and J is TRBJ2-1; 10 nucleotides line up with TRBD2. V shed 5 bases and J 9 bases; nucleotides not matched to a gene: 7. This CDR3 has 14 amino acids. Germline values: CDR1 ENHRY, CDR2 SYGVKD.

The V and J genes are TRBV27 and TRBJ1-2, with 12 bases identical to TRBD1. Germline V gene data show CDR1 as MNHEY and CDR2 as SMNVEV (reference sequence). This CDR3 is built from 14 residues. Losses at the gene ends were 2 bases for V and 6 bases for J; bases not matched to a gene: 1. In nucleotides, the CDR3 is TGTGCCAGCAGTTTAGGGACAGGGGGCGATGGCTACACCTTC. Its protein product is CASSLGTGGDGYTF.

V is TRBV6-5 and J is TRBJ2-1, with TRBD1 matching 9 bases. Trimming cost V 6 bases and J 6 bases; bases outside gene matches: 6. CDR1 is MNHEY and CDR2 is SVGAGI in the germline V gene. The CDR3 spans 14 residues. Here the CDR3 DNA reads TGTGCCAGCAGGACGGGACAGGGAAGCAATGAGCAGTTCTTC. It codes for CASRTGQGSNEQFF.

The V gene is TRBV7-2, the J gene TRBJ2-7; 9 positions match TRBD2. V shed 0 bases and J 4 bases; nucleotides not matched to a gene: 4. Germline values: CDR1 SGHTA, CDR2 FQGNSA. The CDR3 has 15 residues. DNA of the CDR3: TGTGCCAGCAGCTTAGCGGGCGGGAGGGGTTACGAGCAGTACTTC. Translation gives CASSLAGGRGYEQYF.

This CDR3 is CAISDLDRVSNQPQHF. In DNA, the CDR3 is TGTGCCATCAGTGACTTGGACAGAGTTAGCAATCAGCCCCAGCATTTT. The rearrangement joins TRBV10-3 to TRBJ1-5; possibly TRBD1 for D (6 bases). CDR1 and CDR2 from the germline V gene are ENHRY and SYGVKD. V was pared by 3 bases and J by 0 bases, with 12 bases between. This CDR3 region has 16 residues.

The CDR3, as DNA: TGTGCCAGCAGTAGAAGCGGGAGTAGGGAGACCCAGTACTTC. This encodes CASSRSGSRETQYF. The gene calls are TRBV2 and TRBJ2-5, with 8 bases matching TRBD2. Per germline, CDR1 SNHLY and CDR2 FYNNEI. The CDR3 is 14 residues long. V lost 5 bases and J lost 5; bases outside the gene matches: 7.

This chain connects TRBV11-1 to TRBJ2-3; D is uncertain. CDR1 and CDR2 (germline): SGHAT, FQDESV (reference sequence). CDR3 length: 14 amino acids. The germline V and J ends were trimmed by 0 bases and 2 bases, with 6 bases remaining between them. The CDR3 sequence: CASSLAAPTDTQYF. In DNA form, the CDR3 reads TGTGCCAGCAGCTTAGCTGCTCCCACAGATACGCAGTATTTT.

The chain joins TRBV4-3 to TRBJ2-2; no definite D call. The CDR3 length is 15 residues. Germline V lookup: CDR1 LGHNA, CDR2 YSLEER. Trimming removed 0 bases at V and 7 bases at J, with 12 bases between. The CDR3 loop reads CASSQDSFLDGELFF. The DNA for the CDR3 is TGCGCCAGCAGCCAAGACTCGTTCCTGGACGGGGAGCTGTTTTTT.

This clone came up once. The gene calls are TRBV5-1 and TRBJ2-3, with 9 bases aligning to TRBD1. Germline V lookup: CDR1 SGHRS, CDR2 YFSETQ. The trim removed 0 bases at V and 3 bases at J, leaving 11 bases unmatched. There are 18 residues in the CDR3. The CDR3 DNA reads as TGCGCCAGCAGCTTGGTTGGGACCCAGGGGACAGGGACAGATACGCAGTATTTT. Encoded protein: CASSLVGTQGTGTDTQYF.

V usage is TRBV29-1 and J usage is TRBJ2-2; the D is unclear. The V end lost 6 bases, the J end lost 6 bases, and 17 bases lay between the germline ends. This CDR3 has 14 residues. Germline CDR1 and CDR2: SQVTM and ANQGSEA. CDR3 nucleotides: TGCAGCGTCTCGATCCCCCCTACGTCCGGGGAGCTGTTTTTT. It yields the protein CSVSIPPTSGELFF.

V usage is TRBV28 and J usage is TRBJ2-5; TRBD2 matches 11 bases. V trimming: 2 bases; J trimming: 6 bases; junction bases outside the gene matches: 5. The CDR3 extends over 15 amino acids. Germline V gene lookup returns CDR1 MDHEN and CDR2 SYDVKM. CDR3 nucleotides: TGTGCCAGCAGTTTAGGTACTAGCGGGAGTAAGACCCAGTACTTC. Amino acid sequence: CASSLGTSGSKTQYF.

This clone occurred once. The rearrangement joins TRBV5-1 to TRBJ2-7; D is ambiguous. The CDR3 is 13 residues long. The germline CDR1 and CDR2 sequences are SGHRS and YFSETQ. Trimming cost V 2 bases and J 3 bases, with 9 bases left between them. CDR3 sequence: CASSFGVLYEQYF. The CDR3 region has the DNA TGCGCCAGCAGCTTTGGGGTACTCTACGAGCAGTACTTC. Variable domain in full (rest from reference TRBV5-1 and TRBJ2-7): KAGVTQTPRYLIKTRGQQVTLSCSPISGHRSVSWYQQTPGQGLQFLFEYFSETQRNKGNFPGRFSGRQFSNSRSEMNVSTLELGDSALYLCASSFGVLYEQYFGPGTRLTVT.

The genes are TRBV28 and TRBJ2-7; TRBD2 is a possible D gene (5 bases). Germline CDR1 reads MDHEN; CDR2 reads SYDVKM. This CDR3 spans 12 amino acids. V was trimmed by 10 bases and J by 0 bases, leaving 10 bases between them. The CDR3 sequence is CATSAGSYEQYF. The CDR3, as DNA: TGTGCCACCTCGGCGGGCTCCTACGAGCAGTACTTC.